This passage covers 5 T cell receptor beta chains from one sample sequenced in a study of cytomegalovirus exposure and HLA in healthy donors. Data came from immunoSEQ multiplex PCR; TCRdb stores just in-frame clones and leaves some out. The sample has under 100,000 clones, approximately 96% seen once. The sample taken for sequencing was PBMCs. These receptor sequences come from a young woman in good health and CMV-seronegative.

About this clone: Relative to the germline gene, one junction end is altered; a read error may explain this. The chain uses TRBV5-1 and TRBJ1-1, with 8 bases lining up with TRBD1. The CDR3 is 13 amino acids. From germline, CDR1 is SGHRS and CDR2 YFSETQ. CDR3 sequence: CASSLQQGGEVFF. The CDR3 DNA is TGCGCCAGCAGCTTGCAACAGGGGGGTGAAGTTTTCTTT.

V usage is TRBV28 and J usage is TRBJ2-2; 12 bases match TRBD2. The germline V gene encodes CDR1 MDHEN and CDR2 SYDVKM. V was pared by 4 bases and J by 6 bases, with 3 bases of the junction left unmatched. The CDR3 length is 15 residues. The chain's CDR3 is CASSSRLAGAGELFF. The CDR3 nucleotides read TGTGCCAGCAGTTCCCGACTAGCGGGAGCCGGGGAGCTGTTTTTT.

The chain carries TRBV2 and TRBJ2-7; 8 bases are shared with TRBD1. CDR1 is SNHLY and CDR2 is FYNNEI in the germline V gene. The junction had 12 bases not matched to a gene; V was cut back by 6 bases and J by 2 bases. The CDR3 covers 16 residues. CDR3 DNA: TGTGCCAGCAGGGCTCCCGGGACAGGATTCACCTACGAGCAGTACTTC. It encodes CASRAPGTGFTYEQYF. The variable domain in full, completed from reference TRBV2 and TRBJ2-7, reads EPEVTQTPSHQVTQMGQEVILRCVPISNHLYFYWYRQILGQKVEFLVSFYNNEISEKSEIFDDQFSVERPDGSNFTLKIRSTKLEDSAMYFCASRAPGTGFTYEQYFGPGTRLTVT.

V gene TRBV29-1 combines with J gene TRBJ1-4, with 7 nucleotides matching TRBD1. CDR3 size: 14 residues. Germline V CDR1 and CDR2: SQVTM, ANQGSEA. V lost 7 bases, J lost 6 bases, and 11 bases stayed unmatched. The CDR3, as DNA: TGCAGCGCCCGGACAGGCCGCGGAGATGAAAAACTGTTTTTT. This gives the protein CSARTGRGDEKLFF.

This clone was counted a single time. This chain joins TRBV7-9 and TRBJ1-6; 7 bases fit TRBD1. CDR3 length: 14 amino acids. With V trimmed by 4 bases and J by 8 bases, 5 bases remained unmatched. The germline V gene has CDR1 SEHNR and CDR2 FQNEAQ (reference sequence). The CDR3 reads CASSSGTAYSPLHF. DNA for the CDR3: TGTGCCAGCAGCTCCGGGACAGCCTATTCACCCCTCCACTTT.